The 28 T cell receptor beta chains given below trace back to one sample, sequenced in a study of blood T cell repertoires in COVID-19. The method was immunoSEQ multiplex PCR; TCRdb's version includes in-frame clones alone and lacks a portion of them. The data hold roughly 200,000 clones, with just over 85% observed a single time. Material: PBMCs or T cells enriched from blood (not recorded which). The receptor set was obtained from a middle-aged woman with acute COVID-19.

The chain combines TRBV5-4 with TRBJ2-1, with 9 positions matching TRBD1. There are 14 residues in the CDR3. Germline V CDR1 and CDR2: SGHNT, YYREEE (reference sequence). V lost 4 bases and J lost 8; bases outside the gene matches: 7. This CDR3 is CASSVTGGWYEQFF. CDR3 nucleotides: TGTGCCAGCAGCGTGACAGGGGGATGGTATGAGCAGTTCTTC.

The V call is TRBV5-1, the J call TRBJ2-6; D is unresolved. The V end lost 0 bases, the J end lost 13 bases, and 5 bases lay between the germline ends. CDR1 and CDR2 from the germline V gene are SGHRS and YFSETQ. This CDR3 contains 11 residues. CDR3 bases: TGCGCCAGCAGCTTGGCCGGGGTCCTGACTTTC. Its translation is CASSLAGVLTF. The complete variable domain, with remaining parts taken from reference TRBV5-1 and TRBJ2-6, reads KAGVTQTPRYLIKTRGQQVTLSCSPISGHRSVSWYQQTPGQGLQFLFEYFSETQRNKGNFPGRFSGRQFSNSRSEMNVSTLELGDSALYLCASSLAGVLTFGAGSRLTVL.

The chain couples TRBV6-5 to TRBJ1-1, with D possibly TRBD1 on 6 matching bases. CDR1 is MNHEY, CDR2 SVGAGI, per germline. The V end lost 6 bases, the J end lost 6 bases, and 14 bases lay between the germline ends. The CDR3 sequence is 13 residues long. The CDR3 bases are TGTGCCAGCAGCCCCGGGGGGGCCTCTGAAGCTTTCTTT. The encoded protein is CASSPGGASEAFF.

The table lists this clone with a count of one. The genes are TRBV19 and TRBJ1-1; tentatively, D is TRBD1 (5 bases). The CDR3 is made up of 18 amino acids. Germline values: CDR1 LNHDA, CDR2 SQIVND (reference sequence). The V end was cut by 3 bases, the J end by 6 bases, with 26 bases between. CDR3 protein: CASSIIYFAGYEGAEAFF. In DNA, the CDR3 is TGTGCCAGTAGTATTATTTACTTCGCAGGGTACGAAGGCGCTGAAGCTTTCTTT.

This chain uses TRBV4-3 with TRBJ2-3, with 7 nucleotides matching TRBD2. Losses at the gene ends were 4 bases for V and 0 bases for J; bases not matched to a gene: 10. CDR1 is LGHNA, CDR2 YSLEER, per germline. The CDR3 is 17 amino acids. The CDR3 DNA follows: TGCGCCAGCAGCCGCTCTACTAGCGCTACTAGCACAGATACGCAGTATTTT. This translates into CASSRSTSATSTDTQYF.

This sequence joins TRBV28 and TRBJ2-7; D is perhaps TRBD1 (6 bases). The CDR3 totals 14 residues. Germline loops: CDR1 MDHEN, CDR2 SYDVKM. Trimming shortened V by 6 bases and J by 3 bases, and 15 bases separated the two germline ends. CDR3 bases: TGTGCCAGCAGCCGGCGGACAGCCATCTACGAGCAGTACTTC. Its translation is CASSRRTAIYEQYF.

The chain joins TRBV19 to TRBJ2-1, with TRBD1 matching over 7 bases. CDR3 length equals 15 residues. V trimming: 2 bases; J trimming: 9 bases; junction bases outside the gene matches: 10. Germline V gene lookup returns CDR1 LNHDA and CDR2 SQIVND (reference sequence). DNA for the CDR3: TGTGCCAGTAGTATAACAGGGGACGCCAATAGTGAGCAGTTCTTC. Protein product: CASSITGDANSEQFF.

The chain employs TRBV9 and TRBJ2-1; D gene uncertain. The CDR3 runs to 16 residues. Per the germline V gene, CDR1 is SGDLS and CDR2 is YYNGEE. Trimming left V 3 bases short and J 3 bases short, with 16 bases between. The CDR3 loop reads CASSARWAGRYNEQFF. The DNA of the CDR3 is TGTGCCAGCAGCGCCCGGTGGGCTGGCCGCTACAATGAGCAGTTCTTC.

The chain links TRBV19 to TRBJ1-2, with 12 bases identical to TRBD1. The CDR3 sequence is 15 residues long. Germline assignment: CDR1 LNHDA and CDR2 SQIVND (reference sequence). Trimming removed 6 bases from V and 7 bases from J; junction bases left unmatched: 9. The CDR3 nucleotides are TGTGCCAGTAGAGCCACCGGGACAGGGGGCGGTGGCTACACCTTC. Translated: CASRATGTGGGGYTF.

The genes are TRBV19 and TRBJ2-1, with D unclear. This CDR3 is built from 14 residues. Per germline, CDR1 LNHDA and CDR2 SQIVND (reference sequence). Trimming shortened V by 5 bases and J by 0 bases, and 8 bases separated the two germline ends. As DNA, the CDR3 is TGTGCCAGTAGTTCGCCCGGCTCCTACAATGAGCAGTTCTTC. This codes for CASSSPGSYNEQFF.

The chain combines TRBV5-1 with TRBJ2-2, with a possible D match to TRBD1 (5 bases). Germline values: CDR1 SGHRS, CDR2 YFSETQ. This CDR3 spans 14 amino acids. V was trimmed by 2 bases and J by 1 base, leaving 6 bases between them. As DNA, the CDR3 is TGCGCCAGCAGCTTTGGACAGAACACCGGGGAGCTGTTTTTT. Translated: CASSFGQNTGELFF.

The rearrangement uses TRBV24-1 and TRBJ2-3, with 7 positions matching TRBD2. Per germline, CDR1 KGHDR and CDR2 SFDVKD. Trimming at V came to 3 bases and at J to 1 base, leaving 6 bases not matched to a gene. This CDR3 region has 16 residues. The DNA for the CDR3 is TGTGCCACCAGTGATCGACGACTAGCCGGCACAGATACGCAGTATTTT. This sequence encodes CATSDRRLAGTDTQYF.

This clone was seen at least ten times. V usage is TRBV18 and J usage is TRBJ2-7, with a weak D call TRBD2 (6 bases). The CDR3 is 13 residues long. Per the germline V gene, CDR1 is KGHSH and CDR2 is LQKENI. V shed 5 bases and J shed 3 bases, with 11 bases lying between them. In DNA, the CDR3 is TGTGCCAGCTCAGGGGACTCTCTCTACGAGCAGTACTTC. Translating gives CASSGDSLYEQYF.

A remark on this clone: Different DNA sequences within this sample yield the same CDR3. J is TRBJ1-1 and V is TRBV9, with no clear D. Germline V gene sequence: CDR1 SGDLS, CDR2 YYNGEE. CDR3 length: 14 residues. V was clipped by 0 bases and J by 1 base, with 7 bases between them. The CDR3 is CASSVAPGNTEAFF. CDR3 coding DNA: TGTGCCAGCAGCGTAGCACCCGGGAACACTGAAGCTTTCTTT.

This sequence joins TRBV14 and TRBJ1-1; the D gene is possibly TRBD1 (5 bases). The CDR3 runs to 14 residues. Germline CDR1 reads SGHDN; CDR2 reads FVKESK. Trimming pared 1 base from V and 6 bases from J, leaving 12 bases between. CDR3 sequence (DNA): TGTGCCAGCAGCCAAGCTCCAGGGTTATCTGAAGCTTTCTTT. This gives the protein CASSQAPGLSEAFF.

The chain joins TRBV18 to TRBJ1-2; 9 bases map to TRBD1. V lost 1 base, J lost 5 bases, and 8 bases stayed unmatched. Germline assignment: CDR1 KGHSH and CDR2 LQKENI. CDR3 size: 16 residues. Here the CDR3 DNA reads TGTGCCAGCTCACCACACCGGGACAGGGTTGAATATGGCTACACCTTC. Protein: CASSPHRDRVEYGYTF.

The chain combines TRBV29-1 with TRBJ1-1, with unresolved D. This CDR3 spans 13 amino acids. With 8 bases removed from V and 1 base from J, the gap between germline ends came to 14 bases. From germline, CDR1 is SQVTM and CDR2 ANQGSEA. Here the CDR3 reads CSTESRGNTEAFF. CDR3 bases: TGCAGCACGGAATCTCGGGGGAACACTGAAGCTTTCTTT.

The chain uses TRBV2 and TRBJ1-1, with 9 bases lining up with TRBD1. The V gene's germline CDR1 is SNHLY and CDR2 FYNNEI. V shed 10 bases and J 5 bases; nucleotides not matched to a gene: 11. CDR3 length equals 14 residues. The CDR3 nucleotides are TGTGCCACAGACCCGGGACAGGGTACGACTGAAGCTTTCTTT. Its translation is CATDPGQGTTEAFF.

Only a few counts were recorded for this clone. V usage is TRBV14 and J usage is TRBJ1-2, with D hard to call. Looked up from germline, CDR1 is SGHDN and CDR2 is FVKESK. V lost 1 base, J lost 2 bases, and 11 bases lay in between. The CDR3 is 15 amino acids. For the CDR3, the DNA is TGTGCCAGCAGCCAAGGGCTGAGGAAGAACTATGGCTACACCTTC. The encoded protein is CASSQGLRKNYGYTF.

CDR3 sequence (DNA): TGTGCCAGCGGTGCAGGGATTTACACTGAAGCTTTCTTT. This codes for CASGAGIYTEAFF. The chain links TRBV13 to TRBJ1-1; TRBD1 is a possible D gene (5 bases). The V gene lost 8 bases and the J gene lost 3 bases, with 13 bases spanning the gap. The CDR3 length is 13 residues. Germline-derived CDR1 and CDR2 are PRHDT and FYEKMQ (reference sequence).

V and J are TRBV5-6 and TRBJ1-1; TRBD1 matches at 8 bases. The CDR3 consists of 17 residues. Per germline, CDR1 SGHDT and CDR2 YYEEEE. The V gene end was trimmed by 4 bases and the J gene end by 4 bases; junction bases not matched to a gene: 15. CDR3 loop: CASSPSARTGWGTEAFF. The CDR3 DNA follows: TGTGCCAGCAGCCCCTCAGCCCGGACAGGGTGGGGCACTGAAGCTTTCTTT.

The V call is TRBV6-2 or TRBV6-3, the J call TRBJ1-1; D possibly corresponds to TRBD1 (5 bases). This CDR3 has 16 residues. Germline CDR1 and CDR2: MNHEY and SVGEGT. Trimming stripped 5 bases from V and 5 bases from J, with 21 bases between. Here the CDR3 DNA reads TGTGCCAGCAGTCAACCGTCTTGGGGGGTCGGGACTGAAGCTTTCTTT. The encoded protein is CASSQPSWGVGTEAFF.

V and J are TRBV7-3 and TRBJ2-2; possibly TRBD2 for D (5 bases). V lost 3 bases and J lost 5, with 10 bases in between. Per the germline V gene, CDR1 is SGHTA and CDR2 is FQGTGA. This CDR3 contains 14 residues. In nucleotides, the CDR3 is TGTGCCAGCAGCTTTGTGGGGAGAACCGGGGAGCTGTTTTTT. This translates into CASSFVGRTGELFF.

This chain connects TRBV5-1 to TRBJ1-4, with D unresolved. Germline V gene lookup returns CDR1 SGHRS and CDR2 YFSETQ. CDR3 length: 15 residues. Trimming removed 4 bases at V and 2 bases at J, with 12 bases between. In DNA, the CDR3 is TGCGCCAGCAGCACCCGGAGAGGGACTAATGAAAAACTGTTTTTT. Its translation is CASSTRRGTNEKLFF.

The rearrangement uses TRBV18 and TRBJ1-1; no firm D call. Germline values: CDR1 KGHSH, CDR2 LQKENI. The V end lost 4 bases, the J end lost 4 bases, and 16 bases lay between the germline ends. The CDR3 covers 15 residues. The CDR3 DNA sequence: TGTGCCAGCTCACAGAGCCCCCAGACGGGCACTGAAGCTTTCTTT. Translating gives CASSQSPQTGTEAFF.

The rearrangement uses TRBV5-1 and TRBJ1-2; a weak D match, TRBD1 (5 bases). The CDR3 runs to 16 residues. Germline V gives CDR1 SGHRS, CDR2 YFSETQ. The V and J ends lost 0 bases and 7 bases respectively, with 19 bases between them. The CDR3 sequence: CASSLDRSPARGGYTF. In nucleotides, the CDR3 is TGCGCCAGCAGCTTGGACAGGTCACCGGCTAGGGGTGGCTACACCTTC.

On this clone itself: Other DNA sequences of this sample code for an identical CDR3. The CDR3 protein is CASSYSDRPPNYGYTF. The CDR3, as DNA: TGTGCCAGCAGTTACTCGGACAGGCCTCCTAACTATGGCTACACCTTC. The chain links TRBV6-5 to TRBJ1-2; 7 bases line up with TRBD1. There are 16 residues in the CDR3. The ends lost 0 bases at V and 0 bases at J; junction bases unmatched: 4. CDR1 and CDR2 (germline): MNHEY, SVGAGI.

The V call is TRBV2, the J call TRBJ1-6, with D maybe TRBD1 (6 bases). Germline V gene data show CDR1 as SNHLY and CDR2 as FYNNEI. Trimming removed 8 bases from V and 6 bases from J, with 11 bases in between. The CDR3 loop spans 13 amino acids. The CDR3 loop reads CASGRTANSPLHF. CDR3 nucleotides: TGTGCCAGCGGGCGGACAGCTAATTCACCCCTCCACTTT. Supplemented by reference TRBV2 and TRBJ1-6, the full variable domain reads EPEVTQTPSHQVTQMGQEVILRCVPISNHLYFYWYRQILGQKVEFLVSFYNNEISEKSEIFDDQFSVERPDGSNFTLKIRSTKLEDSAMYFCASGRTANSPLHFGNGTRLTVT.